This TCR beta chain was recovered during a study of blood T cell repertoires in COVID-19. Study as a whole: Samples came from the United States, Italy and Spain, spanning acute and convalescent COVID-19. Sources were T cells, B-cell-depleted T cells, or PBMCs; the material itself was cDNA or gDNA.

Everyone who took part was 18 to 89 years old, and they came from 20 to 25 US areas. Recovered Cohort 3 donors showed two negative PCRs, clearance, or symptom resolution. Produced via immunoSEQ multiplex PCR; TCRdb's table is partial and in-frame only. The repertoire has around 300,000 clones, about nine tenths of them found once; the top ten carry 1.7%. V lost 0 bases to trimming and J lost 5 bases, with 16 bases between them. Germline CDR1 reads SGHTA; CDR2 reads FQGNSA. The CDR3 is made up of 16 amino acids. The source of this sequence is a woman aged 40 to 50 who had recovered from COVID-19. This rearrangement joins TRBV7-2 to TRBJ1-2; D possibly corresponds to TRBD1 (5 bases). Sequenced sample: PBMCs or T cells enriched from blood (not recorded which). DNA of the CDR3: TGTGCCAGCAGCTTAGCTCCCGGCAGGGCATCGTATGGCTACACCTTC. Protein: CASSLAPGRASYGYTF.